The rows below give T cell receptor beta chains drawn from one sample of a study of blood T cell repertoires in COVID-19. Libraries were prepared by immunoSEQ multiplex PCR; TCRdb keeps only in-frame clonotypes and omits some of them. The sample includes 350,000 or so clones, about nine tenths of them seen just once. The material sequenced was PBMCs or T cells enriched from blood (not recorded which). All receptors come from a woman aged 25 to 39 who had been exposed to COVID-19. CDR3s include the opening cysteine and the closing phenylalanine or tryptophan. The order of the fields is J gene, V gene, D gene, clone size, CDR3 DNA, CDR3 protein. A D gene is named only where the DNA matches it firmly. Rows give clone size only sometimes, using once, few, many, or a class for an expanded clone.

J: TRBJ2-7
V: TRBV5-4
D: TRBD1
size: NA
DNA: TGTGCCAGCAGCCCGGGGACACAGGGGTCCCCCTACGAGCAGTACTTC
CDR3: CASSPGTQGSPYEQYF

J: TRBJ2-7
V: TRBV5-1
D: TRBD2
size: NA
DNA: TGCGCCAGCAGCTTGGGATATTCGGGACTAGCGGTCCCCCTGGGTCTCGAGCAGTACTTC
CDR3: CASSLGYSGLAVPLGLEQYF

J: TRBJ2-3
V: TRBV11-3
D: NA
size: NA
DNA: TGTGCCAGCAGCCCATCCTCTAGCGCAAGCACAGATACGCAGTATTTT
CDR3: CASSPSSSASTDTQYF

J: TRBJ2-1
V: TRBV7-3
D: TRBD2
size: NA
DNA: TGTGCCAGCAGCTCAATTCGCGCCGGGACTAGCGGGAGGAATGAGCAGTTCTTC
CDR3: CASSSIRAGTSGRNEQFF

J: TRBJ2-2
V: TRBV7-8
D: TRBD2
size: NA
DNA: TGTGCCAGCAGCCCATCTAGCGGGAGGGCCGGGGAGCTGTTTTTT
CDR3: CASSPSSGRAGELFF

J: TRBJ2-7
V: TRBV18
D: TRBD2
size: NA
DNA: TGTGCCAGCTCACCAGAGAGCGGGAGTACCTACGAGCAGTACTTC
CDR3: CASSPESGSTYEQYF

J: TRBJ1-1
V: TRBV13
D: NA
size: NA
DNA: TGTGCCAGCTCCCGCGGCCGACCGAACACTGAAGCTTTCTTT
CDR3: CASSRGRPNTEAFF

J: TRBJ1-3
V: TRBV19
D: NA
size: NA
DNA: TGTGCCAGTACCGACGACACCAGAAACACCATATATTTT
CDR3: CASTDDTRNTIYF

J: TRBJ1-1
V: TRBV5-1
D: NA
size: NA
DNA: TGCGCCAGCAGCCCGGGTGGGTTTGTGAACACTGAAGCTTTCTTT
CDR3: CASSPGGFVNTEAFF

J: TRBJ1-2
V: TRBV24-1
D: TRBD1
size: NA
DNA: TGTGCCACCAGTGATTTCGGACAGGGGGCAGGCTACACCTTC
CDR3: CATSDFGQGAGYTF

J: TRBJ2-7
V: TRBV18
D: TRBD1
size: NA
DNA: TGTGCCAGCTCAGCGGGACAGGGGAACGAGCAGTACTTC
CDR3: CASSAGQGNEQYF

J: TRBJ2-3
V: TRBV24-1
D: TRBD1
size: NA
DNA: TGTGCCACCAGTGATTTTTGGGACAGTCTTTCCACAGATACGCAGTATTTT
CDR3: CATSDFWDSLSTDTQYF

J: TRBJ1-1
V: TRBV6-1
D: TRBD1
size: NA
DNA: TGTGCCAGCAGTGAACCACGGACAGGGCTAATGAACACTGAAGCTTTCTTT
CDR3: CASSEPRTGLMNTEAFF

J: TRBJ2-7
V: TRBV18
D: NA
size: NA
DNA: TGTGCCAGCTCACAGTCGTGGGCCGGTGAGCAGTACTTC
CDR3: CASSQSWAGEQYF

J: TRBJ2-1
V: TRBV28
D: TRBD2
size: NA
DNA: TGTGCCAGCAGCACCCCGGGACTAGCGGGAGGACCCAATGAGCAGTTCTTC
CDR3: CASSTPGLAGGPNEQFF

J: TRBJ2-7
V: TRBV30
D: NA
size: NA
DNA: TGTGCCTGGAGTGTAGGGACATACGAGCAGTACTTC
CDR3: CAWSVGTYEQYF

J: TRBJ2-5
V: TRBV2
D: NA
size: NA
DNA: TGTGCCAGCAGTTTCGCAGACCAAGAGACCCAGTACTTC
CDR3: CASSFADQETQYF

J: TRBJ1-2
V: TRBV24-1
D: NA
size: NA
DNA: TGTGCCACCAGTGATTTCGGGGGTCTGGGCTACACCTTC
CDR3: CATSDFGGLGYTF

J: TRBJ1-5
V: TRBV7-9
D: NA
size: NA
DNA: TGTGCCAGCAGCCCTCCAGGCCCGCTTAATCAGCCCCAGCATTTT
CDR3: CASSPPGPLNQPQHF

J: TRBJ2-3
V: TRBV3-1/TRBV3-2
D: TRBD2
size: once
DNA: TGTGCCAGCAGCCAAGGTGCCCTAGCGGGGACAGATACGCAGTATTTT
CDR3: CASSQGALAGTDTQYF

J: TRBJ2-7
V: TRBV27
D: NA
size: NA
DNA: TGTGCCAGCAGTTCCTTGGAGACCTACGAGCAGTACTTC
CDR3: CASSSLETYEQYF

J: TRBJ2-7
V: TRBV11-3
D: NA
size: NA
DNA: TGTGCCAGCAGCTTGGCGGAAATCTACGAGCAGTACTTC
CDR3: CASSLAEIYEQYF

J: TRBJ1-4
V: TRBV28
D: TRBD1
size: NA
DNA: TGTGCCAGCAGTATCCCGGGACAGGGGGCCCACCTTAATGAAAAACTGTTTTTT
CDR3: CASSIPGQGAHLNEKLFF

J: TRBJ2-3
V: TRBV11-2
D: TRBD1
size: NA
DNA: TGTGCCAGCAGCCGACAGGGAACAGATACGCAGTATTTT
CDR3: CASSRQGTDTQYF

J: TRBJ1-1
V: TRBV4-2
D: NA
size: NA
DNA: TGTGCCAGCAGCCAAGGGTTTAGGAGCACTGAAGCTTTCTTT
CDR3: CASSQGFRSTEAFF

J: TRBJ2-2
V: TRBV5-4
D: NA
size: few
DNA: TGTGCCAGCAGCTTGGAGGGGACCGGGGAGCTGTTTTTT
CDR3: CASSLEGTGELFF

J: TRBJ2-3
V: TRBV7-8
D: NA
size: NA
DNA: TGTGCCAGCAGCTTAAACCAGGGGCCGGCAGATACGCAGTATTTT
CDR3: CASSLNQGPADTQYF

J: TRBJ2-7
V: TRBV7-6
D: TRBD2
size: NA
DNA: TGTGCCAGCAGCTTAGCGGCCGGCGGGAGCGGGAATTACGAGCAGTACTTC
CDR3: CASSLAAGGSGNYEQYF

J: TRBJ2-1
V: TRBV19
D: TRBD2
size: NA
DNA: TGTGCCAGTAGTCGCCAGCGGGAGTACAATGAGCAGTTCTTC
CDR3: CASSRQREYNEQFF

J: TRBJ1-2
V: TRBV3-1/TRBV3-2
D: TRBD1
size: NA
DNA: TGTGCCAGCAGCCAAGGCGGGACAGTGGATCACTATGGCTACACCTTC
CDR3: CASSQGGTVDHYGYTF

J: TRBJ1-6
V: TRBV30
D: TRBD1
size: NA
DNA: TGTGCCTGGCGAGACAGGGGCAGCTCCTATAATTCACCCCTCCACTTT
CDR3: CAWRDRGSSYNSPLHF